This T cell receptor (beta chain) derives from a study of T-cell memory formation after mild COVID-19. Whole-study results and caveats: Pre-infection memory already had some responding clones, implying cross-reactive memory joined. Of the contracting clones, CD4+ ones lay mainly in CM and EM, and CD8+ ones in EMRA.

Germline CDR1 reads SGDLS; CDR2 reads YYNGEE. Trimming removed 2 bases from V and 3 bases from J, with 13 bases in between. The CDR3 loop spans 15 amino acids. TCRdb ran MiXCR on the 5' RACE reads and lists one entry per CDR3 protein. Counted here are tens of thousands of distinct CDR3 sequences, approximately 13% occurring once; the ten biggest clones make up roughly a quarter. This clonotype was seen a few times. Its cognate antigen is unknown. The sequencing input was PBMCs or a T cell subset sorted from them (not recorded which). The chain uses TRBV9 and TRBJ2-3, with D hard to call. This clonotype was sampled from an adult woman who had mild COVID-19 (a few samples of this study predate the infection). Cell type and time point are not known. CDR3 amino acids: CASSVGSLLTDTQYF. CDR3 in DNA: TGTGCCAGCAGCGTGGGCTCATTGTTGACAGATACGCAGTATTTT.